This TCR beta chain was recorded in a study of cytomegalovirus exposure and HLA in healthy donors. The overall study: It was reported in a later analysis that the same platform had been used for the 90 to 150 validation repertoires as for the roughly 670 first-cohort repertoires.

Clones were sequenced by immunoSEQ multiplex PCR, and TCRdb holds only the in-frame ones, with some missing. The sample has 130,000 or so clones; 85% to 90% are singletons. The study's findings and limits: Among TCR beta chains, those listed as cytomegalovirus-associated numbered over 150. Confirmation was obtained in vitro that a few CMV-associated chains are specific for CMV antigens.

Turning to this clone: What it binds is unknown.

Sequenced sample: PBMCs. The sequence derives from a man aged 30-40 years in good health and CMV-seronegative.

In DNA form, the CDR3 reads TGTGCCAGCAGTTTAACAGGGGGGTGGAACAATGAGCAGTTCTTC. Its translation is CASSLTGGWNNEQFF. V is TRBV5-4 and J is TRBJ2-1, with 8 bases that match TRBD1. Germline V lookup: CDR1 SGHNT, CDR2 YYREEE (reference sequence). J was trimmed by 5 bases and V by 5 bases; bases with no gene match: 9. This CDR3 spans 15 amino acids.